Listed below are T cell receptor beta chains from one sample, sequenced in a study of tumor-infiltrating lymphocytes in oesophageal squamous cell carcinoma. MiXCR was run by TCRdb on the PCR reads, yielding one entry per CDR3 protein. The sample yields over 8,500 distinct CDR3 sequences, around 53% seen once. The specimen was esophageal tumor tissue. The receptors originated from a female donor with esophageal squamous cell carcinoma. Both conserved end residues are part of each CDR3. Fields, in order: D gene, V gene, J gene, clone size, CDR3 DNA, CDR3 protein. D genes are given only for firm matches. Not all rows give a size; the values are once, few, many and, for expanded clones, a class.

d_gene: TRBD2; v_gene: TRBV7-3; j_gene: TRBJ2-5; abundance: -; CDR3nt: TGTGCCAGCAGGTCGGGACTAGCGGGAGAGACCCAGTACTTC; CDR3aa: CASRSGLAGETQYF
d_gene: TRBD1; v_gene: TRBV6-1; j_gene: TRBJ1-2; abundance: -; CDR3nt: TGTGCCAGCAGTCGGCCGGGACAGATGATGTCGGGCTACACCTTC; CDR3aa: CASSRPGQMMSGYTF
d_gene: TRBD1; v_gene: TRBV6-1; j_gene: TRBJ2-7; abundance: medium-sized; CDR3nt: TGTGCCAGCAGTTTGAGGACAGGGAGCTCCTACGAGCAGTACTTC; CDR3aa: CASSLRTGSSYEQYF
d_gene: TRBD1; v_gene: TRBV12-3/TRBV12-4; j_gene: TRBJ2-2; abundance: -; CDR3nt: TGTGCCAGCAGCCACGTCGACAGGGACGGGGAGCTGTTTTTT; CDR3aa: CASSHVDRDGELFF
d_gene: TRBD1; v_gene: TRBV7-9; j_gene: TRBJ1-3; abundance: -; CDR3nt: TGTGCCAGCAGCTTAGGGCCCGGGACAGGAGGAAACACCATATATTTT; CDR3aa: CASSLGPGTGGNTIYF
d_gene: -; v_gene: TRBV7-4; j_gene: TRBJ2-3; abundance: few; CDR3nt: TGTGCCAGCAGCTTAAGAATTTGGGCCCACACAGATACGCAGTATTTT; CDR3aa: CASSLRIWAHTDTQYF
d_gene: TRBD2; v_gene: TRBV7-2; j_gene: TRBJ2-5; abundance: -; CDR3nt: TGTGCCAGCAGCTTATTGACTAGCGGGAAGGAGACCCAGTACTTC; CDR3aa: CASSLLTSGKETQYF
d_gene: -; v_gene: TRBV4-1; j_gene: TRBJ2-1; abundance: -; CDR3nt: TGCGCCAGCAGCCAACAGATAGCGGACAATGAGCAGTTCTTC; CDR3aa: CASSQQIADNEQFF
d_gene: TRBD1; v_gene: TRBV7-2; j_gene: TRBJ2-1; abundance: -; CDR3nt: TGTGCCAGCAGCTTAGTGGTGGGACAGGGTCGGGACAATGAGCAGTTCTTC; CDR3aa: CASSLVVGQGRDNEQFF
d_gene: -; v_gene: TRBV7-2; j_gene: TRBJ1-2; abundance: -; CDR3nt: TGTGCCAGCAGGTATACCGGGAGATTCTATGGCTACACCTTC; CDR3aa: CASRYTGRFYGYTF
d_gene: -; v_gene: TRBV6-2/TRBV6-3; j_gene: TRBJ2-5; abundance: -; CDR3nt: TGTGCCAGCAGTTACTCGACCGGGGAGACCCAGTACTTC; CDR3aa: CASSYSTGETQYF
d_gene: -; v_gene: TRBV28; j_gene: TRBJ2-7; abundance: few; CDR3nt: TGTGCCAGCACCCACTCCAGGGTTTACGAGCAGTACTTC; CDR3aa: CASTHSRVYEQYF
d_gene: -; v_gene: TRBV7-6; j_gene: TRBJ2-5; abundance: -; CDR3nt: TGTGCCAGCAGCCCCGGGCCTCACGGAGCCCAGTACTTC; CDR3aa: CASSPGPHGAQYF
d_gene: -; v_gene: TRBV12-3/TRBV12-4; j_gene: TRBJ1-1; abundance: many; CDR3nt: TGTGCCAGCAGTTTAGAGGTCAGCACTGAAGCTTTCTTT; CDR3aa: CASSLEVSTEAFF
d_gene: -; v_gene: TRBV7-6; j_gene: TRBJ2-3; abundance: once; CDR3nt: TGTGCCAGCAGCTTAGTCCCGAGCACAGATACGCAGTATTTT; CDR3aa: CASSLVPSTDTQYF
d_gene: TRBD1; v_gene: TRBV6-6; j_gene: TRBJ2-7; abundance: many; CDR3nt: TGTGCCAGCAGTTACCCCCGGGACAGGGTCGACGAGCAGTACTTC; CDR3aa: CASSYPRDRVDEQYF
d_gene: TRBD2; v_gene: TRBV7-2; j_gene: TRBJ2-7; abundance: -; CDR3nt: TGTGCCAGCAGCTTATTGCGGGAGGGGTACGAGCAGTACTTC; CDR3aa: CASSLLREGYEQYF
d_gene: -; v_gene: TRBV6-1; j_gene: TRBJ1-1; abundance: many; CDR3nt: TGTGCCAGCAGCGACAGGAGTCGGAGTATGAACACTGAAGCTTTCTTT; CDR3aa: CASSDRSRSMNTEAFF
d_gene: -; v_gene: TRBV7-2; j_gene: TRBJ1-6; abundance: medium-sized; CDR3nt: TGTGCCAGCAGCTTACTAAGCTCCTATAATTCACCCCTCCACTTC; CDR3aa: CASSLLSSYNSPLHF
d_gene: -; v_gene: TRBV6-2/TRBV6-3; j_gene: TRBJ2-1; abundance: -; CDR3nt: TGTGCCAGCGAGGGGGGGGTTGCCCGGGAAGAGTTCTTC; CDR3aa: CASEGGVAREEFF
d_gene: TRBD2; v_gene: TRBV7-6; j_gene: TRBJ2-1; abundance: -; CDR3nt: TGTGCCAGCAGCCGGAGCGGGAGGAGCGATGAGCAGTTCTTC; CDR3aa: CASSRSGRSDEQFF
d_gene: -; v_gene: TRBV7-8; j_gene: TRBJ2-7; abundance: few; CDR3nt: TGTGCCAGCAGACCCTCGAGCTCCTACGAGCAGTACTTC; CDR3aa: CASRPSSSYEQYF
d_gene: -; v_gene: TRBV7-6; j_gene: TRBJ2-1; abundance: -; CDR3nt: TGTGCTAGCAGCTTAGGTCCTGCAGGGGACAATGAGCAGTTCTTC; CDR3aa: CASSLGPAGDNEQFF
d_gene: -; v_gene: TRBV7-2; j_gene: TRBJ1-3; abundance: -; CDR3nt: TGTGCCAGCAGCTTAGCACACAGTTCTAGAGGAAACACCATATATTTT; CDR3aa: CASSLAHSSRGNTIYF
d_gene: TRBD1; v_gene: TRBV11-2; j_gene: TRBJ1-4; abundance: -; CDR3nt: TGTGCCAGCAGCTTAGGGACAGGGGTTGAAAAACTGTTTTTT; CDR3aa: CASSLGTGVEKLFF
d_gene: TRBD2; v_gene: TRBV6-1; j_gene: TRBJ2-1; abundance: many; CDR3nt: TGTGCCAGCAGTGAACATATAGCGGGGGCCAACAATGAGCAGTTCTTC; CDR3aa: CASSEHIAGANNEQFF
d_gene: -; v_gene: TRBV20-1; j_gene: TRBJ1-6; abundance: -; CDR3nt: TGCAGTGCTAGGGGTGGTTGGGTTGATAATTCACCCCTCCACTTT; CDR3aa: CSARGGWVDNSPLHF
d_gene: TRBD1; v_gene: TRBV2; j_gene: TRBJ2-5; abundance: few; CDR3nt: TGTGCCAGCAGAGACCAGACAGGGAAGGAGACCCAGTACTTC; CDR3aa: CASRDQTGKETQYF
d_gene: TRBD2; v_gene: TRBV7-7; j_gene: TRBJ2-1; abundance: -; CDR3nt: TGTGCTAGCAGCCCTAGGACTAGCGGTGAGCAGTTCTTC; CDR3aa: CASSPRTSGEQFF
d_gene: -; v_gene: TRBV11-2; j_gene: TRBJ2-7; abundance: -; CDR3nt: TGTGCCAGCAGCTTAGATGGGTCCTACGAGCAGTACTTC; CDR3aa: CASSLDGSYEQYF
d_gene: TRBD1; v_gene: TRBV7-4; j_gene: TRBJ2-5; abundance: -; CDR3nt: TGTGCCAGCAGCTTGGGGTTGACAGGGGGCTTGGGAGAGACCCAGTACTTC; CDR3aa: CASSLGLTGGLGETQYF
d_gene: -; v_gene: TRBV7-9; j_gene: TRBJ2-5; abundance: many; CDR3nt: TGTGCCAGCAGCTTAGCGACAGGTCGTTATGGGCAAGAGACCCAGTACTTC; CDR3aa: CASSLATGRYGQETQYF
d_gene: -; v_gene: TRBV7-3; j_gene: TRBJ1-1; abundance: once; CDR3nt: TGTGCCAGCAGCACGACAGGGAACACTGAAGCTTTCTTT; CDR3aa: CASSTTGNTEAFF
d_gene: TRBD2; v_gene: TRBV7-2; j_gene: TRBJ2-5; abundance: few; CDR3nt: TGTGCCAGCAGCTTAGCAACTAGCGGGGGAGAGACCCAGTACTTC; CDR3aa: CASSLATSGGETQYF
d_gene: -; v_gene: TRBV12-3/TRBV12-4; j_gene: TRBJ1-1; abundance: medium-sized; CDR3nt: TGTGCCAGCTCCATTCACAGTTCGGCTTTCTTT; CDR3aa: CASSIHSSAFF
d_gene: TRBD2; v_gene: TRBV7-3; j_gene: TRBJ2-7; abundance: -; CDR3nt: TGTGCCAGCAGCCGGGAGGGTAGCGGGGGGTACGAGCAGTACTTC; CDR3aa: CASSREGSGGYEQYF
d_gene: -; v_gene: TRBV7-3; j_gene: TRBJ2-3; abundance: -; CDR3nt: TGTGCCAGCAGCTCTCCGTTAGGGACGCAGTATTTT; CDR3aa: CASSSPLGTQYF
d_gene: -; v_gene: TRBV12-3/TRBV12-4; j_gene: TRBJ2-3; abundance: -; CDR3nt: TGTGCCAGCAGACCGAATGGGGATACGCAGTATTTT; CDR3aa: CASRPNGDTQYF
d_gene: TRBD2; v_gene: TRBV7-2; j_gene: TRBJ2-2; abundance: few; CDR3nt: TGTGCCAGCAGCGCGGGACTAGCGGGGGGAAAGCCGAACACCGGGGAGCTGTTTTTT; CDR3aa: CASSAGLAGGKPNTGELFF
d_gene: -; v_gene: TRBV7-3; j_gene: TRBJ2-1; abundance: -; CDR3nt: TGTGCCAGCAGCATTAGGGCGACAGGTGAGCAGTTCTTC; CDR3aa: CASSIRATGEQFF
d_gene: TRBD1; v_gene: TRBV7-8; j_gene: TRBJ2-3; abundance: -; CDR3nt: TGTGCCAGCAGCTTAGCTGTGACAGGGGGACTTCGTACGCAGTATTTT; CDR3aa: CASSLAVTGGLRTQYF
d_gene: TRBD1; v_gene: TRBV28; j_gene: TRBJ2-5; abundance: -; CDR3nt: TGTGCCAGCAGTGGACGCAGGGGGCGGGAGACCCAGTACTTC; CDR3aa: CASSGRRGRETQYF
d_gene: -; v_gene: TRBV7-2; j_gene: TRBJ2-5; abundance: -; CDR3nt: TGTGCCAGCAGCTTAGACAGGGCAGAGACCCAGTACTTC; CDR3aa: CASSLDRAETQYF
d_gene: TRBD2; v_gene: TRBV10-2; j_gene: TRBJ2-6; abundance: -; CDR3nt: TGCGCCAGCATCGGACTAGCGGGAGGGCCCTCTGGGGCCAACGTCCTGACTTTC; CDR3aa: CASIGLAGGPSGANVLTF
d_gene: -; v_gene: TRBV6-1; j_gene: TRBJ1-2; abundance: medium-sized; CDR3nt: TGTGCCAGCAGCCCCTACCAGGGAGGCTATGGCTACACCTTC; CDR3aa: CASSPYQGGYGYTF
d_gene: -; v_gene: TRBV7-6; j_gene: TRBJ1-6; abundance: few; CDR3nt: TGTGCCAGCACCGTAGAGGGTTCACCCCTCCACTTT; CDR3aa: CASTVEGSPLHF
d_gene: TRBD1; v_gene: TRBV7-6; j_gene: TRBJ2-3; abundance: -; CDR3nt: TGTGCCAGCAGCTTAGCCGGGACAGGGTCCCCCACCTCCTTT; CDR3aa: CASSLAGTGSPTSF
d_gene: -; v_gene: TRBV7-3; j_gene: TRBJ2-1; abundance: few; CDR3nt: TGTGCCAGCAGCTTGGGGTCCAGATACAATGAGCAGTTCTTC; CDR3aa: CASSLGSRYNEQFF
d_gene: -; v_gene: TRBV28; j_gene: TRBJ2-7; abundance: -; CDR3nt: TGTGCCAGCAGTGGGAACAGGGCACAGCAGTACTTC; CDR3aa: CASSGNRAQQYF
d_gene: TRBD1; v_gene: TRBV7-2; j_gene: TRBJ2-5; abundance: -; CDR3nt: TGTGCCAGCAGCTCCAGCGGACAGGGGGCGGCGGAGCAGTACTTC; CDR3aa: CASSSSGQGAAEQYF
d_gene: -; v_gene: TRBV5-1; j_gene: TRBJ2-5; abundance: -; CDR3nt: TGCGCCAGCAGCTTGGTGAGAGGGCAAGAGACCCAGTACTTC; CDR3aa: CASSLVRGQETQYF
d_gene: -; v_gene: TRBV7-8; j_gene: TRBJ2-7; abundance: -; CDR3nt: TGTGCCAGCAGCCACGGGTCGGCGGGCGAGCAGTACTTC; CDR3aa: CASSHGSAGEQYF
d_gene: -; v_gene: TRBV28; j_gene: TRBJ2-7; abundance: -; CDR3nt: TGTGCCAGCAGTTTTCGGCGGGCCAATCGCGGGACCTACGAGCAGTACTTC; CDR3aa: CASSFRRANRGTYEQYF
d_gene: -; v_gene: TRBV12-2; j_gene: TRBJ2-7; abundance: -; CDR3nt: TGTGCAAGTCGCTTAGCGCTGGGGGAGCAGTACTTC; CDR3aa: CASRLALGEQYF
d_gene: -; v_gene: TRBV7-8; j_gene: TRBJ2-1; abundance: -; CDR3nt: TGTGCCAGCAGCCGGTCGGGGCTAGAGACCCAGTTCTTC; CDR3aa: CASSRSGLETQFF
d_gene: -; v_gene: TRBV12-3/TRBV12-4; j_gene: TRBJ2-5; abundance: few; CDR3nt: TGTGCCAGCAGCGTCGACCGAGAGACCCAGTACTTC; CDR3aa: CASSVDRETQYF
d_gene: TRBD2; v_gene: TRBV14; j_gene: TRBJ2-1; abundance: -; CDR3nt: TGTGCCAGCAGCCCCTTCTCACTAGCGGGAGGGCCCCGATCCTACAATGAGCAGTTCTTC; CDR3aa: CASSPFSLAGGPRSYNEQFF
d_gene: TRBD2; v_gene: TRBV28; j_gene: TRBJ2-1; abundance: -; CDR3nt: TGTGCCAGCACGGGACTAGCGGGGTTCAGCTCCTACAATGAGCAGTTCTTC; CDR3aa: CASTGLAGFSSYNEQFF
d_gene: -; v_gene: TRBV12-3/TRBV12-4; j_gene: TRBJ1-1; abundance: medium-sized; CDR3nt: TGTGCCAGCAGTTTAGGAGGGAGGCTCAACACTGAAGCTTTCTTT; CDR3aa: CASSLGGRLNTEAFF